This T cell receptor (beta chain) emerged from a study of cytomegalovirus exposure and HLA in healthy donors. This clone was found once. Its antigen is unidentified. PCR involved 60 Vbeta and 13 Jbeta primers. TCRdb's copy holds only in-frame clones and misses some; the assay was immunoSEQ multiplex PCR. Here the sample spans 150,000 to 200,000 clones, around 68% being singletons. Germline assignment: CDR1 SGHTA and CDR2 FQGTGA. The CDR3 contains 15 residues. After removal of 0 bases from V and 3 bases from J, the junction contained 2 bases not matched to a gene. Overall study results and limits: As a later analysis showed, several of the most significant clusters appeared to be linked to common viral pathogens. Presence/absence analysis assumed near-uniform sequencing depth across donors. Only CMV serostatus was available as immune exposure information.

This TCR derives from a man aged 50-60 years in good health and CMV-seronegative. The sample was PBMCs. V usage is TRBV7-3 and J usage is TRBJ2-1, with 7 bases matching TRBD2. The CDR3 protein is CASSLTTGGYNEQFF. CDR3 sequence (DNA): TGTGCCAGCAGCTTAACGACGGGGGGCTACAATGAGCAGTTCTTC.